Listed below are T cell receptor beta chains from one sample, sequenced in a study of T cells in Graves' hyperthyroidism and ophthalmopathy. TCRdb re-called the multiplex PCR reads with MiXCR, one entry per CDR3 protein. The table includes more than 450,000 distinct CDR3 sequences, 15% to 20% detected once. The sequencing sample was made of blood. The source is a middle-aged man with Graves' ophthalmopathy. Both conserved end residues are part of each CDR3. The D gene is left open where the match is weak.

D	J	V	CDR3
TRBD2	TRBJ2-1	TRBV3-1	CASSQDRRTSGSYYNEQFF
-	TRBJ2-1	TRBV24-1	CVTSDRGGPFNEQFF
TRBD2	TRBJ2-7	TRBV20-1	CSASPSGPLEQYF
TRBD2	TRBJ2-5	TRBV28	CASTPSRGGEYF
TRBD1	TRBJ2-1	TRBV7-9	CTSSGGTGAYNEQFF
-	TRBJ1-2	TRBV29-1	CSVRRGGGRGYTF
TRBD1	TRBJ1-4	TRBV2	CASKQWRDRSWEKLFF
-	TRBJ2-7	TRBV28	CASTTAYEQYF
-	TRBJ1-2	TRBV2	CASTIQGVYGYTF
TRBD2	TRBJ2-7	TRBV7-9	CASSLASTSGFSYEQYF
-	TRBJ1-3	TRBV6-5	CASSFSGNTIYF
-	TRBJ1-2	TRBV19	CASSTLTGIGGYTF
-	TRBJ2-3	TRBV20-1	CSARSDTQYF
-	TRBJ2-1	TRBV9	CASSPADSSYNEQFF
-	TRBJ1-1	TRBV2	CASSGTRNLMNTEAFF
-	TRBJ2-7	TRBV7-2	CASSLGQEGEQYF
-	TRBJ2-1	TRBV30	CAWSVTPSGEQFF
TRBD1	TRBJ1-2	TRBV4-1	CASRTGGSGYTF
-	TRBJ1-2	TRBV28	CASSLLGGLNYGYTF
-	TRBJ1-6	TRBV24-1	CATSDSSPLHF
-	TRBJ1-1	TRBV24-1	CATQGMYTEAFF
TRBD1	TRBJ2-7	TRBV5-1	CASSRGQGTDEQYF
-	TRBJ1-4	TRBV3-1	CASSQPVAPREKLFF
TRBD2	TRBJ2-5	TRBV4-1	CASSHPIVAGEETQYF
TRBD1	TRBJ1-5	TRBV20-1	CSARGDRANQPQHF
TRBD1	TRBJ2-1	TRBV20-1	CSAGPTGSYNEQFF
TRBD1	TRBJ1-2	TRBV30	CAWSAGTAGGYTF
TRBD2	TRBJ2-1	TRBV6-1	CASKQRGSNEQFF
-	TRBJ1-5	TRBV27	CASSLYHGGIQPQHF
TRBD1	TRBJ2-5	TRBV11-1	CASSLSWTGVETQYF
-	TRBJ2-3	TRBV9	CASSVLAASTDTQYF
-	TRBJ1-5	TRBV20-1	CSACRTGGNQPQHF
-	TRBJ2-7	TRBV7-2	CASSPYSGSYEQYF
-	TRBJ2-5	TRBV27	CASSPLTKLETQYF
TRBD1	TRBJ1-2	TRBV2	CASNPTGGNYGYTF
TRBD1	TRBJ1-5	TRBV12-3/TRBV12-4	CASSKFSGTGASNQPQHF
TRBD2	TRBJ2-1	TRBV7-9	CASSLVLAGVWNEQFF
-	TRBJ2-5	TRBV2	CASSETEETQYF
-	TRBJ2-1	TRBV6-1	CASSGGAASSYNEQFF
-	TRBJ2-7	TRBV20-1	CSALLRYEQYF
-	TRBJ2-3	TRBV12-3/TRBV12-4	CASSYRNPRGDTQYF
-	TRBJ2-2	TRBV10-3	CAIDGGALNTGELFF
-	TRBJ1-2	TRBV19	CASSLTGTSYGYTF
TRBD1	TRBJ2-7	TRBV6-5	CASSYTDRDPPYEQYF
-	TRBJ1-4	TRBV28	CAGSSGITNEKLFF
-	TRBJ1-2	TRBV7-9	CASRNQTDYGYTF
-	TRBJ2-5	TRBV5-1	CASSLPEPQSQEAQYF